The clone carrying this T cell receptor beta chain occurred many times. What it recognizes is unknown. This sample is part of a study of CD8 T cells in ankylosing spondylitis. Study conclusions and caveats: Blood from ankylosing spondylitis patients appeared to carry a characteristic roughly eight-variant TCR beta motif.

This CDR3 is built from 16 residues. Germline-derived CDR1 and CDR2 are MDHEN and SYDVKM. With V trimmed by 5 bases and J by 5 bases, 7 bases remained unmatched. TCRdb reanalysed the 5' RACE reads using MiXCR and keeps one entry per CDR3 protein. The data hold roughly 440,000 distinct CDR3 sequences, with roughly 15% observed a single time. Specimen: blood, either unsorted or a sorted T cell fraction (not recorded which). This rearrangement joins TRBV28 to TRBJ2-1; 12 bases align to TRBD2. The receptor was derived from a male donor with ankylosing spondylitis. The CDR3 spells CASSTRLAGANNEQFF. CDR3 nucleotides: TGTGCCAGCAGTACCAGACTAGCGGGGGCGAACAATGAGCAGTTCTTC.